The present TCR beta chain was sequenced within a study of neurological immune-mediated disorders. This clonotype was recorded at least ten times. The length of the CDR3 is 18 residues. V lost 2 bases and J lost 1, with 18 bases in between. The germline V gene has CDR1 MNHNY and CDR2 SVGAGI (reference sequence). TCRdb ran MiXCR on the 5' RACE reads and lists one entry per CDR3 protein. This sample has under 45,000 distinct CDR3 sequences; around 13% occur once, and the top ten carry roughly 3.5%. The TCR sequence derives from a woman aged 60 to 75 with HTLV-1-associated myelopathy (HAM/TSP). The V and J genes are TRBV6-6 and TRBJ2-1; D is ambiguous. Material: CD4+ T cells from blood. The CDR3 coding sequence is TGTGCCAGCAGTTACCCCACCCGTGGAGTAGCATCCTACAATGAGCAGTTCTTC. Its translation is CASSYPTRGVASYNEQFF.